Below, one T cell receptor (beta chain) is given with its context. Its cognate antigen is unknown. The repertoire was sequenced with immunoSEQ multiplex PCR; TCRdb's copy has only in-frame clones and lacks some. The table includes over 2 million clones, 85% to 95% detected once. The record originates from a study of shared clonotypes between healthy human individuals. Study conclusions and caveats: Across subsets, estimated richness was generally greater for naive than for memory populations.

Germline loops: CDR1 SQVTM, CDR2 ANQGSEA. The CDR3 is 14 amino acids. Trimming removed 4 bases at V and 1 base at J, with 13 bases between. The clonotype originates from a man younger than 35 in good health. Some clones in this sample may be carry-over from other donors' samples. The rearrangement uses TRBV29-1 and TRBJ1-1; unclear D gene. Source material: naive CD4+ T cells from PBMCs. The subset denotes: CD45RA+ positively selected. In nucleotides, the CDR3 is TGCAGCGTTGGGTTTATGGCAGGGAACACTGAAGCTTTCTTT. Its protein is CSVGFMAGNTEAFF.